Below are 30 T cell receptor beta chains sequenced from a single sample in a study of shared clonotypes between healthy human individuals. Measured with immunoSEQ multiplex PCR; TCRdb has only the in-frame clones, and not every one. The profile shows about 1.5 million clones, 96% of them singletons. Sequenced input: naive CD4+ T cells sorted from blood. As for subset: CD45RA+ positively selected. The receptors originated from a man aged 30 to 39 in good health.

This clone was detected only once. This chain uses TRBV13 with TRBJ2-1; the D is unclear. The CDR3 has 16 amino acids. CDR1 is PRHDT and CDR2 is FYEKMQ in the germline V gene (reference sequence). The V gene lost 4 bases and the J gene lost 5 bases, with 18 bases spanning the gap. In nucleotides, the CDR3 is TGTGCCAGCAGCTCCCCATTCCCGAGCGTAGACAATGAGCAGTTCTTC. Amino acids: CASSSPFPSVDNEQFF. The whole variable domain, remainder taken from reference TRBV13 and TRBJ2-1, is AAGVIQSPRHLIKEKRETATLKCYPIPRHDTVYWYQQGPGQDPQFLISFYEKMQSDKGSIPDRFSAQQFSDYHSELNMSSLELGDSALYFCASSSPFPSVDNEQFFGPGTRLTVL.

V usage is TRBV6-1 and J usage is TRBJ1-2; D not certain. The CDR3 spans 10 residues. V gave up 8 bases and J gave up 13 bases, with 14 bases separating them. Germline assignment: CDR1 MNHNS and CDR2 SASEGT. The CDR3: CASRSDRITF. The CDR3 DNA reads TGTGCCAGCCGATCGGACCGAATCACCTTC.

The V and J genes are TRBV5-1 and TRBJ2-3, with 7 bases lining up with TRBD2. V trimming: 4 bases; J trimming: 6 bases; junction bases outside the gene matches: 11. The CDR3 covers 15 residues. The germline V gene has CDR1 SGHRS and CDR2 YFSETQ. The CDR3 DNA reads TGCGCCAGCAGCCCCAGGGACTATCCAACGGATACGCAGTATTTT. Protein sequence: CASSPRDYPTDTQYF.

The chain is built from TRBV5-4 and TRBJ1-1; D unresolved. Trimming removed 0 bases from V and 3 bases from J, with 3 bases in between. This CDR3 is 12 amino acids long. Germline loops: CDR1 SGHNT, CDR2 YYREEE (reference sequence). Here the CDR3 DNA reads TGTGCCAGCAGCTTGGACGACACTGAAGCTTTCTTT. Residues: CASSLDDTEAFF.

J is TRBJ1-1 and V is TRBV28; the D is unclear. This CDR3 contains 12 residues. The V gene lost 8 bases and the J gene lost 6 bases, with 13 bases spanning the gap. Germline V gene lookup returns CDR1 MDHEN and CDR2 SYDVKM. This CDR3 is CASVAAGPEAFF. CDR3 nucleotide sequence: TGTGCCAGCGTCGCTGCGGGCCCTGAAGCTTTCTTT.

V gene TRBV28 combines with J gene TRBJ1-2; TRBD1 aligns across 10 bases. The CDR3 extends over 14 amino acids. CDR1 MDHEN and CDR2 SYDVKM come from the germline V gene. V was pared by 7 bases and J by 8 bases, with 10 bases of the junction left unmatched. CDR3 nucleotides: TGTGCCAGCACCTTGACAGGGGGCGGGGAGGGCTACACCTTC. The encoded protein is CASTLTGGGEGYTF.

The chain links TRBV5-1 to TRBJ1-4; D not certain. Trimming cost V 3 bases and J 5 bases, with 14 bases left between them. Germline V gene sequence: CDR1 SGHRS, CDR2 YFSETQ. The CDR3 is 15 amino acids. The CDR3 loop is CASSSGPSLNEKLFF. CDR3 sequence (DNA): TGCGCCAGCAGCTCCGGGCCCAGCTTAAATGAAAAACTGTTTTTT.

The chain combines TRBV4-3 with TRBJ2-1, with D perhaps TRBD2 (5 bases). This CDR3 has 15 amino acids. Per the germline V gene, CDR1 is LGHNA and CDR2 is YSLEER. Trimming removed 4 bases from V and 7 bases from J, with 17 bases in between. CDR3 in amino acids: CASSLRSWTPNEQFF. The CDR3 DNA follows: TGCGCCAGCAGCCTTAGGTCGTGGACTCCTAATGAGCAGTTCTTC.

The V gene is TRBV19, the J gene TRBJ1-1; D is perhaps TRBD1 (5 bases). The CDR3 is made up of 13 amino acids. CDR1 and CDR2 (germline): LNHDA, SQIVND (reference sequence). Trimming removed 3 bases at V and 7 bases at J, with 12 bases between. The CDR3 loop reads CASSMVGRGEAFF. CDR3 coding DNA: TGTGCCAGTAGTATGGTGGGGCGGGGTGAAGCTTTCTTT.

To note about this clone: The sample has other DNA sequences that encode this CDR3 too. The chain links TRBV18 to TRBJ1-5; TRBD1 matches at 11 bases. After removal of 6 bases from V and 6 bases from J, the junction contained 7 bases not matched to a gene. This CDR3 comprises 15 residues. Germline CDR1 and CDR2: KGHSH and LQKENI. The DNA of the CDR3 is TGTGCCAGCTCCCCTACTGGGACAGGGGGTCAGCCCCAGCATTTT. It is translated as CASSPTGTGGQPQHF.

The chain has TRBV7-9 and TRBJ2-3; D remains ambiguous. Germline V lookup: CDR1 SEHNR, CDR2 FQNEAQ (reference sequence). Deletions cut 3 bases from V and 0 bases from J, with 13 bases between. CDR3 size: 16 residues. The chain's CDR3 is CASSFELGISTDTQYF. The CDR3, as DNA: TGTGCCAGCAGCTTTGAATTGGGGATAAGCACAGATACGCAGTATTTT.

The gene calls are TRBV7-2 and TRBJ2-4; 10 positions agree with TRBD2. The CDR3 runs to 14 residues. CDR1 is SGHTA, CDR2 FQGNSA, per germline. The trim removed 5 bases at V and 5 bases at J, leaving 3 bases unmatched. CDR3 protein: CASSISGRQNIQYF. CDR3 DNA sequence: TGTGCCAGCAGCATTAGCGGGAGGCAAAACATTCAGTACTTC.

This chain connects TRBV5-1 to TRBJ2-1; TRBD2 agrees at 13 bases. Germline CDR1 and CDR2: SGHRS and YFSETQ. The V segment lost 1 base and the J segment 3 bases; nucleotides outside the gene matches: 13. The CDR3 loop spans 20 amino acids. As DNA, the CDR3 is TGCGCCAGCAGCTTGTTAACACTAGCGGGAGGGCTTGGTGGCTACAATGAGCAGTTCTTC. Protein product: CASSLLTLAGGLGGYNEQFF.

The chain combines TRBV6-6 with TRBJ1-2; weak D call: TRBD1 (6 bases). Germline assignment: CDR1 MNHNY and CDR2 SVGAGI (reference sequence). This CDR3 has 13 residues. Trimming removed 6 bases from V and 2 bases from J, with 10 bases in between. DNA of the CDR3: TGTGCCAGCAGCCCCGGACAGAACTATGGCTACACCTTC. Translating gives CASSPGQNYGYTF.

The V and J genes are TRBV9 and TRBJ2-2; D may be TRBD2 (5 bases). V was cut by 0 bases and J by 8 bases, with 17 bases left in between. Germline CDR1 and CDR2: SGDLS and YYNGEE. The CDR3 contains 16 residues. This CDR3 is CASSVELLAGQGELFF. The CDR3 nucleotides read TGTGCCAGCAGCGTAGAGTTATTGGCGGGCCAGGGGGAGCTGTTTTTT.

The chain uses TRBV2 and TRBJ1-3, with D possibly TRBD1 on 5 matching bases. V was shortened by 0 bases and J by 0 bases, with 9 bases between the two germline ends. Germline CDR1 and CDR2: SNHLY and FYNNEI. The CDR3 is 16 residues long. CDR3 nucleotides: TGTGCCAGCAGTGAAGCCGGGGGTCTCTCTGGAAACACCATATATTTT. This encodes CASSEAGGLSGNTIYF.

The chain carries TRBV19 and TRBJ1-5; D ambiguous. The germline gives CDR1 LNHDA, CDR2 SQIVND (reference sequence). The CDR3 loop spans 15 amino acids. Trimming shortened V by 3 bases and J by 4 bases, and 13 bases separated the two germline ends. The CDR3 DNA reads as TGTGCCAGTAGTATCATGCCAACAACTAATCAGCCCCAGCATTTT. The encoded protein is CASSIMPTTNQPQHF. Drawing the rest from reference TRBV19 and TRBJ1-5, the complete variable domain is DGGITQSPKYLFRKEGQNVTLSCEQNLNHDAMYWYRQDPGQGLRLIYYSQIVNDFQKGDIAEGYSVSREKKESFPLTVTSAQKNPTAFYLCASSIMPTTNQPQHFGDGTRLSIL.

The chain combines TRBV7-6 with TRBJ2-7, with D maybe TRBD2 (5 bases). The length of the CDR3 is 15 residues. With 4 bases removed from V and 0 bases from J, the gap between germline ends came to 13 bases. Germline CDR1 SGHVS, CDR2 FNYEAQ. The CDR3 DNA is TGTGCCAGCAGCTCCCCTCTCCGGGGCTCCTACGAGCAGTACTTC. Translating gives CASSSPLRGSYEQYF.

The chain recombines TRBV28 with TRBJ2-5; D call uncertain. CDR3 length equals 14 residues. Trimming removed 3 bases at V and 0 bases at J, with 8 bases between. The germline CDR1 and CDR2 sequences are MDHEN and SYDVKM. The CDR3, as DNA: TGTGCCAGCAGTTTTCTCGACAACCAAGAGACCCAGTACTTC. Its translation: CASSFLDNQETQYF.

This clone appeared a single time. The CDR3 nucleotides read TGTGCCAGCAGCGTGGGACCGGACTCATCCTACGAGCAGTACTTC. It specifies CASSVGPDSSYEQYF. The chain combines TRBV11-3 with TRBJ2-7; possibly TRBD1 or TRBD2 for D (5 bases each). Trimming cost V 5 bases and J 1 base, with 15 bases left between them. This CDR3 has 15 residues. Germline CDR1 SGHNT, CDR2 YENEEA.

The chain is built from TRBV19 and TRBJ2-7; D may be TRBD1 or TRBD2 (5 bases each). The CDR3 totals 14 residues. Between the trimmed V and J ends, which lost 4 bases and 5 bases, there was a span of 15 bases. Germline V lookup: CDR1 LNHDA, CDR2 SQIVND (reference sequence). The CDR3 here is CASSTRDGTHEQYF. The CDR3 DNA sequence: TGTGCCAGTAGTACCCGGGACGGGACCCACGAGCAGTACTTC. Combining the CDR3 with reference TRBV19 and TRBJ2-7 gives the whole variable domain DGGITQSPKYLFRKEGQNVTLSCEQNLNHDAMYWYRQDPGQGLRLIYYSQIVNDFQKGDIAEGYSVSREKKESFPLTVTSAQKNPTAFYLCASSTRDGTHEQYFGPGTRLTVT.

The chain employs TRBV9 and TRBJ1-4, with D unresolved. The germline V gene has CDR1 SGDLS and CDR2 YYNGEE. Trimming pared 0 bases from V and 0 bases from J, leaving 12 bases between. This CDR3 has 17 residues. The CDR3 loop reads CASSVVPYPATNEKLFF. CDR3 in DNA: TGTGCCAGCAGCGTAGTTCCTTACCCTGCAACTAATGAAAAACTGTTTTTT. Full variable domain (remainder filled in from reference TRBV9 and TRBJ1-4): DSGVTQTPKHLITATGQRVTLRCSPRSGDLSVYWYQQSLDQGLQFLIQYYNGEERAKGNILERFSAQQFPDLHSELNLSSLELGDSALYFCASSVVPYPATNEKLFFGSGTQLSVL.

This chain joins TRBV15 and TRBJ2-2, with 10 bases identical to TRBD1. The CDR3 spans 18 residues. V lost 1 base, J lost 6 bases, and 11 bases stayed unmatched. Germline CDR1 is LNHNV and CDR2 is YYDKDF (reference sequence). The CDR3 loop reads CATSRVWGTGAQAGELFF. For the CDR3, the DNA is TGTGCCACCAGCAGAGTGTGGGGGACAGGGGCCCAGGCCGGGGAGCTGTTTTTT.

Worth noting for this clone: Other DNA variants within this sample encode the same CDR3. This chain joins TRBV9 and TRBJ2-7; D may match TRBD1 or TRBD2 (6 bases each). Germline values: CDR1 SGDLS, CDR2 YYNGEE. V was shortened by 0 bases and J by 3 bases, with 10 bases between the two germline ends. The CDR3 is 14 residues long. CDR3 loop: CASSVVGGSYEQYF. As DNA, the CDR3 is TGTGCCAGCAGCGTAGTAGGGGGGAGCTACGAGCAGTACTTC.

This clone has just one count. The V call is TRBV4-3, the J call TRBJ2-1; perhaps TRBD1 as D (5 bases). V lost 4 bases, J lost 2 bases, and 12 bases lay in between. The CDR3 loop spans 15 amino acids. Germline V gene sequence: CDR1 LGHNA, CDR2 YSLEER. CDR3 in amino acids: CASSRTGVAYNEQFF. In DNA, the CDR3 is TGCGCCAGCAGCCGAACAGGTGTGGCCTACAATGAGCAGTTCTTC.

This clone has only a few counts. The chain couples TRBV18 to TRBJ2-5; D is unresolved. The V end was cut by 8 bases, the J end by 5 bases, with 9 bases between. There are 11 residues in the CDR3. The germline V gene has CDR1 KGHSH and CDR2 LQKENI. The CDR3 spells CASTARETQYF. In DNA, the CDR3 is TGTGCCAGCACTGCTAGGGAGACCCAGTACTTC.

The chain employs TRBV28 and TRBJ1-4; D is possibly TRBD1 (6 bases). Germline CDR1 and CDR2: MDHEN and SYDVKM. V gave up 3 bases and J gave up 2 bases, with 7 bases separating them. This CDR3 region has 14 residues. As DNA, the CDR3 is TGTGCCAGCAGTTTTCAGGGGACTAATGAAAAACTGTTTTTT. Translated, it gives CASSFQGTNEKLFF.

The gene calls are TRBV19 and TRBJ2-7; D may correspond to TRBD1 or TRBD2 (7 bases each). The V gene's germline CDR1 is LNHDA and CDR2 SQIVND (reference sequence). This CDR3 has 14 amino acids. Trimming took 4 bases from V and 2 from J, leaving 12 bases between them. CDR3 protein: CASSTGGGTYEQYF. CDR3 coding DNA: TGTGCCAGTAGTACAGGGGGGGGAACCTACGAGCAGTACTTC.

The chain uses TRBV4-3 and TRBJ1-2, with D uncertain. The germline gives CDR1 LGHNA, CDR2 YSLEER. There are 15 residues in the CDR3. Trimming removed 0 bases at V and 2 bases at J, with 10 bases between. The CDR3 DNA reads as TGCGCCAGCAGCCAAGATTTGGCGGTCAACTATGGCTACACCTTC. This codes for CASSQDLAVNYGYTF.

The rearrangement uses TRBV5-6 and TRBJ1-4; D is undetermined. This CDR3 spans 17 amino acids. Germline-derived CDR1 and CDR2 are SGHDT and YYEEEE. The V gene lost 4 bases and the J gene lost 5 bases, with 21 bases spanning the gap. The CDR3, as DNA: TGTGCCAGCAGCCTGAGAATAGGGATTGGAACAAATGAAAAACTGTTTTTT. This codes for CASSLRIGIGTNEKLFF. Full variable domain (missing parts from reference TRBV5-6 and TRBJ1-4): DAGVTQSPTHLIKTRGQQVTLRCSPKSGHDTVSWYQQALGQGPQFIFQYYEEEERQRGNFPDRFSGHQFPNYSSELNVNALLLGDSALYLCASSLRIGIGTNEKLFFGSGTQLSVL.